This entry describes one T cell receptor beta chain. Its antigen is still unknown. It has no much larger one-base neighbor in the sample; base qualities were not kept. Libraries were built with the immunoSEQ multiplex PCR assay. TCRdb provides this immuneACCESS table in a form limited to in-frame rearrangements. Some clones are lacking; in checked studies, under half of them reflect an unresolved V gene, and why the rest are absent is not known. This sample lists about 81,000 clones; 90% to 97% were detected once. Clones ranked in the top ten supply 0.2% of the sample. The CDR3 measures 18 amino acids from cysteine to phenylalanine. Only CDR3 DNA remains: 54 bases, in frame from the first base. V ends up 0 bases short and J 2 bases short, with an unmatched junction base count of 12. Based on the germline V gene, the CDR1 and CDR2 sequences are SGHRS and YFSETQ. The data stem from a study of technical replicates of blood from a few donors (dated by TCRdb to 2015 to 2018).

This clonotype originated in a human donor in good health. The chain couples TRBV5-1 to TRBJ2-5, and TRBD2 aligns with 8 junction nucleotides. Material for sequencing was T cells isolated from PBMCs. The nucleotides read TGCGCCAGCAGCTTGGGTGCCCTTGTGCCGGGGGGGCAAGAGACCCAGTACTTC. The encoded protein is CASSLGALVPGGQETQYF.